This is a list of T cell receptor beta chains from one sample in a study of T cell responses to AZD1222 COVID-19 vaccine. TCRdb's copy holds only in-frame clones and misses some; the assay was immunoSEQ multiplex PCR. The data show some 140,000 clones, with 75% to 95% seen just once and approximately 2.6% held by the top ten. The starting material was peripheral blood, obtained on day 0 of AZD1222 vaccination. The receptors stem from an adult in good health. The CDR3 runs from the conserved cysteine through the conserved F or W. The D gene is left open where the match is weak. Size is omitted from some rows. Given values are once, few, many or a class for expanded clones.

J gene	clone size	D gene	V gene	CDR3 DNA	CDR3 protein
TRBJ1-2	NA	NA	TRBV6-2/TRBV6-3	TGTGCCAGCAGCACGACGGTGAACTATGGCTACACCTTC	CASSTTVNYGYTF
TRBJ2-1	NA	TRBD2	TRBV5-1	TGCGCCAGCAGCTTTACCTGGACTAGCGGGGCAAATGAGCAGTTCTTC	CASSFTWTSGANEQFF
TRBJ2-7	NA	TRBD1	TRBV5-1	TGCGCCAGCAGCTTCACAGGGGGCCACGAGCAGTACTTC	CASSFTGGHEQYF
TRBJ1-2	NA	TRBD1	TRBV7-9	TGTGCCAGCAGCCCCAGGGGACAGGGGAGGTATGGCTACACCTTC	CASSPRGQGRYGYTF
TRBJ2-7	NA	TRBD1	TRBV28	TGTGCCAGCATCCTCAGACAGGGTTCCTACGAGCAGTACTTC	CASILRQGSYEQYF
TRBJ2-1	once	TRBD2	TRBV7-2	TGTGCCAGCAGCTCCTTAGCGGGAGGGCCCCATGAGCAGTTCTTC	CASSSLAGGPHEQFF
TRBJ1-1	NA	NA	TRBV11-3	TGTGCCAGCAGCTTAGCACGGAAGGGGACTGAAGCTTTCTTT	CASSLARKGTEAFF
TRBJ2-3	NA	NA	TRBV5-1	TGCGCCAGCAGCGCCGAGGGCCGAGGCACAGATACGCAGTATTTT	CASSAEGRGTDTQYF
TRBJ2-1	NA	NA	TRBV7-7	TGTGCCAGCAGCTTATCGGGCGGAGAGAGGGATGAGCAGTTCTTC	CASSLSGGERDEQFF
TRBJ1-2	once	NA	TRBV19	TGTGCCAGTAGACACAACTCAGGGGCTAACTATGGCTACACCTTC	CASRHNSGANYGYTF
TRBJ1-1	once	TRBD1	TRBV5-6	TGTGCCAGCAGCCGAGTGGGGACAGGGAGGACTGAAGCTTTCTTT	CASSRVGTGRTEAFF
TRBJ2-1	NA	NA	TRBV10-3	TGTGCCATCACCAACCCGGGGGCCCACAATGAGCAGTTCTTC	CAITNPGAHNEQFF
TRBJ1-2	NA	TRBD1	TRBV28	TGTGCCAGCAGTTTATTCCCGACAGGGTCCTATGGCTACACCTTC	CASSLFPTGSYGYTF
TRBJ1-1	NA	NA	TRBV2	TGTGCCACCGACGACAGCATGAACACTGAAGCTTTCTTT	CATDDSMNTEAFF
TRBJ2-3	NA	NA	TRBV2	TGTGCCAGCTCGGACATCTCCTTTTCCCCAACAGATACGCAGTATTTT	CASSDISFSPTDTQYF
TRBJ1-3	NA	NA	TRBV4-2	TGTGCCAGCAGCCAAGACAGGGACTCTGGAAACACCATATATTTT	CASSQDRDSGNTIYF
TRBJ2-5	NA	NA	TRBV5-1	TGCGCCAGCAGGCGACAGCTTAGAGAGACCCAGTACTTC	CASRRQLRETQYF
TRBJ2-3	NA	NA	TRBV25-1	TGTGCCAGCAGTGAGGGCGGTACGCAGTATTTT	CASSEGGTQYF
TRBJ2-7	NA	NA	TRBV4-1	TGCGCCAGCAGCCAAGTTCATCTGGGCACACCGAACTCCTACGAGCAGTACTTC	CASSQVHLGTPNSYEQYF
TRBJ1-2	once	TRBD1	TRBV5-5	TGTGCCAGCAGTCTTACAGGGGCAGGAGGGAGTGGCTACACCTTC	CASSLTGAGGSGYTF
TRBJ1-2	NA	NA	TRBV12-5	TGTGCTAGTGGTTTGGTAGACGGGGGAGGGGACTATGGCTACACCTTC	CASGLVDGGGDYGYTF
TRBJ1-5	NA	NA	TRBV6-1	TGTGCCAGCAGTGGTTGGGACGGAAGATATAGCAATCAGCCCCAGCATTTT	CASSGWDGRYSNQPQHF
TRBJ1-5	NA	NA	TRBV5-4	TGTGCCAGCAGCCCTGACGGGAATCAGCCCCAGCATTTT	CASSPDGNQPQHF
TRBJ2-3	once	TRBD2	TRBV2	TGTGCCAGCACTCGAGCGGGGGCCTTCCCTACGCAGTATTTT	CASTRAGAFPTQYF
TRBJ2-3	NA	TRBD2	TRBV7-9	TGTGCCAGTAAAGCGGGGGATTCCCCAGATACGCAGTATTTT	CASKAGDSPDTQYF
TRBJ1-1	NA	TRBD1	TRBV6-1	TGTGCCAGCAGTGGAGCGGGACAGCAGAACACTGAAGCTTTCTTT	CASSGAGQQNTEAFF
TRBJ1-2	NA	TRBD1	TRBV7-2	TGTGCCAGCAGCGTGCCAGGGGGCACTGGCTACACCTTC	CASSVPGGTGYTF
TRBJ1-6	NA	NA	TRBV2	TGTGCCAGCAGTGAAGAGGTAGATTCACCCCTCCACTTT	CASSEEVDSPLHF
TRBJ1-6	NA	NA	TRBV4-1	TGCGCCAGCAGTCGGACACTCCCTAATTCACCCCTCCACTTT	CASSRTLPNSPLHF
TRBJ2-3	once	NA	TRBV5-1	TGCGCCAGCAGCTTGTGGAGAGATACGCAGTATTTT	CASSLWRDTQYF
TRBJ1-1	NA	NA	TRBV7-8	TGTGCCAGCAGCTCGTACCAGGAGGTCGCTGAAGCTTTCTTT	CASSSYQEVAEAFF
TRBJ1-2	NA	NA	TRBV5-1	TGCGCCAGCAGCTTGACAGGCAGAAATTCTAACTATGGCTACACCTTC	CASSLTGRNSNYGYTF
TRBJ1-3	NA	TRBD1	TRBV7-6	TGTGCCAGCAGCTTAGTTCCGGGACAGGGAGCATCTGGAAACACCATATATTTT	CASSLVPGQGASGNTIYF
TRBJ2-1	NA	NA	TRBV6-5	TGTGCCAGCAAACGAGCCGGCCCCTACAATGAGCAGTTCTTC	CASKRAGPYNEQFF
TRBJ2-2	NA	TRBD2	TRBV7-3	TGTGCCAGCAGCTTAGAGTTTTTAGCGGGGGGACCGAACACCGGGGAGCTGTTTTTT	CASSLEFLAGGPNTGELFF
TRBJ2-2	NA	TRBD2	TRBV5-4	TGTGCCAGCAGCCCACCCGGACTAGCAGGGTCCGCCGGGGAGCTGTTTTTT	CASSPPGLAGSAGELFF
TRBJ1-4	NA	NA	TRBV29-1	TGCAGCGTACGCACGGGGGCGGGTGAAAAACTGTTTTTT	CSVRTGAGEKLFF
TRBJ1-2	NA	TRBD1	TRBV19	TGTGCCAGTAGTGCCTACTTGGACAGGACGGTCGGCTACACCTTC	CASSAYLDRTVGYTF
TRBJ1-3	NA	NA	TRBV9	TGTGCCAGCAGCGTATTCCACCAGAGCTCTGGAAACACCATATATTTT	CASSVFHQSSGNTIYF
TRBJ2-5	NA	NA	TRBV5-1	TGCGCCAGCAGCTACCCAGGGGGAGGAAAGACCCAGTACTTC	CASSYPGGGKTQYF
TRBJ1-3	NA	NA	TRBV5-1	TGCGCCAGCAGCTTGGAGGGCGCGGGAGGAAACACCATATATTTT	CASSLEGAGGNTIYF
TRBJ2-7	NA	NA	TRBV28	TGTGCCAGCAGCGGCGCTGGTCAGGCGACCAACTACGAGCAGTACTTC	CASSGAGQATNYEQYF
TRBJ1-1	NA	NA	TRBV15	TGTGCCACCAGCAGAGGATCACAGAACACTGAAGCTTTCTTT	CATSRGSQNTEAFF
TRBJ1-2	NA	TRBD1	TRBV7-2	TGTGCCAGCAGCCTCGACAGGGGGCTGGACTATGGCTACACCTTC	CASSLDRGLDYGYTF
TRBJ2-7	NA	NA	TRBV7-9	TGTGCCAGCAGCCCGGGGTACGAGCAGTACTTC	CASSPGYEQYF
TRBJ2-5	NA	TRBD2	TRBV11-3	TGTGCCAGCAGCTTTTTATGGCGGGAGTTAGGGTTGAAAGAGACCCAGTACTTC	CASSFLWRELGLKETQYF
TRBJ1-2	NA	NA	TRBV7-2	TGTGCCAGCAGCCCCCTGATAGCCCGCTATGGCTACACCTTC	CASSPLIARYGYTF
TRBJ2-7	NA	NA	TRBV7-9	TGTGCCAGCAGCTTAGCGGGTGTAGTCGAGCAGTACTTC	CASSLAGVVEQYF
TRBJ1-2	NA	TRBD1	TRBV4-3	TGCGCCAGCAGCCCCAGGACAGGGGGAAACTATGGCTACACCTTC	CASSPRTGGNYGYTF
TRBJ1-6	NA	NA	TRBV27	TGTGCCAGCAGTGCCGGGACGAGTAACTCCTATAATTCACCCCTCCACTTT	CASSAGTSNSYNSPLHF
TRBJ2-7	NA	NA	TRBV18	TGTGCCAGCTCACCTACCAGTAGGGAATCCTACGAGCAGTACTTC	CASSPTSRESYEQYF
TRBJ2-1	once	TRBD2	TRBV11-3	TGTGCCAGCAGCTTGGGATTAACTAGCGGGGGGAGCGATGAGCAGTTCTTC	CASSLGLTSGGSDEQFF
TRBJ2-1	once	NA	TRBV6-5	TGTGCCAGCAGTTACTCGCGTGCAGAGTACAATGAGCAGTTCTTC	CASSYSRAEYNEQFF
TRBJ2-7	NA	NA	TRBV21-1	TGTGCCAGCAGCAAATTGGGACTAGCGGGAGGTCACGAGCAGTACTTC	CASSKLGLAGGHEQYF
TRBJ2-1	NA	NA	TRBV20-1	TGCAGTGGGAGACCCCACAATGAGCAGTTCTTC	CSGRPHNEQFF
TRBJ2-2	once	NA	TRBV6-2/TRBV6-3	TGTGCCAGCAGTTTCGGCGTAGGCACCGGGGAGCTGTTTTTT	CASSFGVGTGELFF
TRBJ1-1	NA	NA	TRBV12-3/TRBV12-4	TGTGCCAGCAGTTCAGACGTGGGAGCTTTCTTT	CASSSDVGAFF
TRBJ1-4	NA	TRBD1	TRBV5-1	TGCGCCAGCAGCTTGGGGGACAGCGCTGGTGAAAAACTGTTTTTT	CASSLGDSAGEKLFF
TRBJ1-2	NA	NA	TRBV7-9	TGTGCCAGCAGCTTAGACAGCTGGGGCTATGGCTACACCTTC	CASSLDSWGYGYTF
TRBJ2-5	NA	NA	TRBV5-6	TGTGCCAGCAGCTTGGGCGGGACCCAGTACTTC	CASSLGGTQYF